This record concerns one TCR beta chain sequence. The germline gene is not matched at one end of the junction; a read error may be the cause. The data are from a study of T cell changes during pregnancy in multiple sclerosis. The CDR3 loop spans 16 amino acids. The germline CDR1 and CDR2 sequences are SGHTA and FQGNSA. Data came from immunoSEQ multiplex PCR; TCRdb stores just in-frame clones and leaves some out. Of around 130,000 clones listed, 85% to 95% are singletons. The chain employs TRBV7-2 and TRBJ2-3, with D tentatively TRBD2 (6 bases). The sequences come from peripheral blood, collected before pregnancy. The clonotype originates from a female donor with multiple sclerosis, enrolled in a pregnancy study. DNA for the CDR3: TGTGCCGGCAGCCCGAAAAGAATAGCGGCCACAGATACGCAGTATTTT. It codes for CAGSPKRIAATDTQYF.